One and the same sample provided the 11 T cell receptor beta chains below, sequenced in a study of blood T cell repertoires in COVID-19. The table came from immunoSEQ multiplex PCR; TCRdb's copy has only in-frame clones and leaves some out. The sample holds approximately 170,000 clones, around four fifths seen once. Input material: peripheral blood. These receptors were taken from a woman of 80 years or more with acute or convalescent COVID-19.

The CDR3 DNA reads as TGTGCCAGCGTAGCCGGACTAGGGTACGAGCAGTACTTC. This codes for CASVAGLGYEQYF. J is TRBJ2-7 and V is TRBV6-5; TRBD2 matches 7 bases. CDR1 and CDR2 (germline): MNHEY, SVGAGI. The CDR3 contains 13 residues. The trim removed 8 bases at V and 4 bases at J, leaving 8 bases unmatched.

The chain links TRBV10-3 to TRBJ1-5; TRBD1 might be the D (5 bases). CDR1 ENHRY and CDR2 SYGVKD come from the germline V gene. V shed 3 bases and J shed 6 bases, with 12 bases lying between them. The CDR3 runs 14 residues. CDR3 in DNA: TGTGCCATCAGTGAAGGTCAGGGACTTCAGCCCCAGCATTTT. It translates to CAISEGQGLQPQHF.

V usage is TRBV25-1 and J usage is TRBJ2-5; TRBD1 might be the D (6 bases). The germline V gene encodes CDR1 MGHDK and CDR2 SYGVNS. Trimming removed 4 bases at V and 10 bases at J, with 19 bases between. CDR3 size: 14 residues. The CDR3 reads CASSVAGATTGQYF. In DNA form, the CDR3 reads TGTGCCAGCAGTGTGGCAGGGGCCACCACTGGCCAGTACTTC.

This clone was seen just once. CDR3 region: CASSRSHMGGPSYEQYF. Here the CDR3 DNA reads TGTGCCAGCAGCCGATCACACATGGGGGGTCCTTCCTACGAGCAGTACTTC. V is TRBV7-6 and J is TRBJ2-7, with D perhaps TRBD2 (6 bases). The length of the CDR3 is 17 residues. CDR1 and CDR2 (germline): SGHVS, FNYEAQ. The ends were cut back, 5 bases at V and 1 base at J, with 21 bases in the middle.

A single count supports this clone. The J gene is TRBJ1-2, the V gene TRBV6-6, with D perhaps TRBD1 (5 bases). The germline V and J ends were trimmed by 3 bases and 8 bases, with 16 bases remaining between them. Germline assignment: CDR1 MNHNY and CDR2 SVGAGI (reference sequence). The CDR3 sequence is 14 residues long. The DNA of the CDR3 is TGTGCCAGCAGTTATTCGGGGGTATTAGGGGGCTACACCTTC. Residues: CASSYSGVLGGYTF.

The DNA for the CDR3 is TGTGCCAGCAGCTTAGATCCCCGCGGAGAATATAACTATGGCTACACCTTC. This encodes CASSLDPRGEYNYGYTF. The V call is TRBV11-2, the J call TRBJ1-2; D gene uncertain. Germline CDR1 and CDR2: SGHAT and FQNNGV. The CDR3 length is 17 residues. With 0 bases removed from V and 1 base from J, the gap between germline ends came to 15 bases.

V is TRBV15 and J is TRBJ1-5, with D hard to call. V was cut by 4 bases and J by 6 bases, with 19 bases left in between. The germline V gene encodes CDR1 LNHNV and CDR2 YYDKDF (reference sequence). The CDR3 extends over 16 amino acids. The DNA for the CDR3 is TGTGCCACCAGCACCTCAAGGCAAGTGCGGGGTCAGCCCCAGCATTTT. The encoded protein is CATSTSRQVRGQPQHF.

This clone was observed once. It is unclear where the CDR3 begins or ends on the DNA, so no DNA is shown, and the CDR3 is as TCRdb lists it. This rearrangement joins TRBV5-1 to TRBJ2-1; no DNA check was done on the table's D call, TRBD2. In germline, CDR1 is SGHRS, CDR2 YFSETQ. The CDR3 spans 17 amino acids, including both terminal residues. The CDR3 reads CASCWGGGTRGENVRFF.

The chain combines TRBV3-1 (or the pseudogene TRBV3-2) with TRBJ2-7, with 11 bases that match TRBD2. CDR1 is LGHDT, CDR2 YNNKEL, per germline (reference sequence). The CDR3 runs to 15 residues. Trimming removed 5 bases from V and 7 bases from J; junction bases left unmatched: 10. CDR3 amino acids: CASSKGLAAGWEQYF. Here the CDR3 DNA reads TGTGCCAGCAGCAAGGGACTAGCGGCGGGCTGGGAGCAGTACTTC.

The CDR3, as DNA: TGTGCCAGCAGACCAGGGGTTCCTAATGAAAAACTGTTTTTT. This gives the protein CASRPGVPNEKLFF. This sequence joins TRBV27 and TRBJ1-4; weak D call: TRBD1 (6 bases). The CDR3 extends over 14 amino acids. Per the germline V gene, CDR1 is MNHEY and CDR2 is SMNVEV (reference sequence). Trimming stripped 6 bases from V and 3 bases from J, with 11 bases between.

The chain joins TRBV19 to TRBJ1-1; 9 nucleotides match TRBD1. This CDR3 comprises 15 residues. CDR1 is LNHDA and CDR2 is SQIVND in the germline V gene (reference sequence). V lost 3 bases, J lost 4 bases, and 6 bases stayed unmatched. The CDR3 region has the DNA TGTGCCAGTAGTATTATCCGACAGGGGGTCACTGAAGCTTTCTTT. Its translation: CASSIIRQGVTEAFF. The entire variable domain, with the rest obtained from reference TRBV19 and TRBJ1-1, is as follows: DGGITQSPKYLFRKEGQNVTLSCEQNLNHDAMYWYRQDPGQGLRLIYYSQIVNDFQKGDIAEGYSVSREKKESFPLTVTSAQKNPTAFYLCASSIIRQGVTEAFFGQGTRLTVV.